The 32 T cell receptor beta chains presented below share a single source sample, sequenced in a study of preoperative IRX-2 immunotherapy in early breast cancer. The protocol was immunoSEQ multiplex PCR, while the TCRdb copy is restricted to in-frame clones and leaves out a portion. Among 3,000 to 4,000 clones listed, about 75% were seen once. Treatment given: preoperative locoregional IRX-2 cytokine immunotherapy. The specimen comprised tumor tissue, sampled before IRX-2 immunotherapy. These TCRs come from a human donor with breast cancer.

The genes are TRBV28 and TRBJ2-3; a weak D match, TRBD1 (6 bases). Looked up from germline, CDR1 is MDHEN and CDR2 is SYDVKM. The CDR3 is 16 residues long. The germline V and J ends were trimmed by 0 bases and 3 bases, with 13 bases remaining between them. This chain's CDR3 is CASSLWAGAETDTQYF. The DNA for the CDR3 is TGTGCCAGCAGTTTATGGGCAGGGGCGGAGACAGATACGCAGTATTTT.

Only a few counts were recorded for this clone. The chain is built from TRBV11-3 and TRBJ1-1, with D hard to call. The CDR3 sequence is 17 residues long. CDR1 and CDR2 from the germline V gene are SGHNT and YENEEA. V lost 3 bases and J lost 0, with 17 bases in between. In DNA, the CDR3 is TGTGCCAGCAGCTTGTCAGGCCGGTCCCTTATGAACACTGAAGCTTTCTTT. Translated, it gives CASSLSGRSLMNTEAFF.

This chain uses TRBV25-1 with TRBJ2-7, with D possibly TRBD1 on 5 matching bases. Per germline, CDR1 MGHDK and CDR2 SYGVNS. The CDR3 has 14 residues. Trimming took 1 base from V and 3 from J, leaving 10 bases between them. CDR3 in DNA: TGTGCCAGCAGTGAATGGGGCAGGGTCTACGAGCAGTACTTC. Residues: CASSEWGRVYEQYF.

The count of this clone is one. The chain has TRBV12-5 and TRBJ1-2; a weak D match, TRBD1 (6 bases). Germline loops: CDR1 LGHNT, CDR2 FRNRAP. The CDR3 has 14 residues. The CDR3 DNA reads TGTGCCAGCATCTCAGCGGGGGGGCCAGATGGCTACACCTTC. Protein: CASISAGGPDGYTF.

CDR3 nucleotides: TGTGCCAGCAGCCAAGGGCAGGCGGGGACCCAGTACTTC. Amino acids: CASSQGQAGTQYF. This chain links TRBV14 with TRBJ2-5, with a weak D call TRBD2 (5 bases). With 1 base removed from V and 7 bases from J, the gap between germline ends came to 10 bases. The CDR3 is 13 residues long. In germline, CDR1 is SGHDN, CDR2 FVKESK.

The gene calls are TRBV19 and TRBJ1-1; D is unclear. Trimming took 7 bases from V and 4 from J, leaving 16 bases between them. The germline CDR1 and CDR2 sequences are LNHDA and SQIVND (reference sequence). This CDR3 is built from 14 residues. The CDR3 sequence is CASTTTWDSTEAFF. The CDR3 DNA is TGTGCCAGTACCACCACCTGGGATTCCACTGAAGCTTTCTTT.

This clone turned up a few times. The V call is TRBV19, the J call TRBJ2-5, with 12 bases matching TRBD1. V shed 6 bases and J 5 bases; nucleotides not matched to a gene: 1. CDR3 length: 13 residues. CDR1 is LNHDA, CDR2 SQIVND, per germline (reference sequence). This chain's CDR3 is CASSGTGGETQYF. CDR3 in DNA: TGTGCCAGTAGCGGGACAGGGGGCGAGACCCAGTACTTC. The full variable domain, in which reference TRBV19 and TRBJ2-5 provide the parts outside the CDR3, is DGGITQSPKYLFRKEGQNVTLSCEQNLNHDAMYWYRQDPGQGLRLIYYSQIVNDFQKGDIAEGYSVSREKKESFPLTVTSAQKNPTAFYLCASSGTGGETQYFGPGTRLLVL.

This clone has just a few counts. Here the CDR3 reads CAWGALAWVNTGELFF. Written as DNA, the CDR3 is TGTGCCTGGGGGGCTCTAGCGTGGGTGAACACCGGGGAGCTGTTTTTT. This chain uses TRBV30 with TRBJ2-2; D possibly corresponds to TRBD2 (6 bases). V was cut by 5 bases and J by 1 base, with 17 bases left in between. The germline V gene encodes CDR1 GTSNPN and CDR2 SVGIG (reference sequence). This CDR3 comprises 16 residues.

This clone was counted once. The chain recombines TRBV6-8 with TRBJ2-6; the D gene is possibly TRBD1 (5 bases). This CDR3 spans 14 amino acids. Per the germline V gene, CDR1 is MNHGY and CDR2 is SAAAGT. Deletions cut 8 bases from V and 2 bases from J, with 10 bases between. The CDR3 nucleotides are TGTGCCAGCGGAAGCAGGGCTGGGGCCAACGTCCTGACTTTC. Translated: CASGSRAGANVLTF.

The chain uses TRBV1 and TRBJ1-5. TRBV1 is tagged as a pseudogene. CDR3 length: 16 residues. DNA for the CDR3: TGCGCCAGCAGCCAAGGGGCCGCGAGGGGCAATCAGCCCCAGCATTTT. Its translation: CASSQGAARGNQPQHF.

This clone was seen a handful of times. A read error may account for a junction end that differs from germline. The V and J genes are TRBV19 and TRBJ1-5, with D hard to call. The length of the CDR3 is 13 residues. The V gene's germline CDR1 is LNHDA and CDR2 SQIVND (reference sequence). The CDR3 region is CASRIGRYQPQHF. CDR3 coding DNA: TGTGCCAGTAGGATAGGGCGCTATCAGCCCCAGCATTTT. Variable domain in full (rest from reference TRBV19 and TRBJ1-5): DGGITQSPKYLFRKEGQNVTLSCEQNLNHDAMYWYRQDPGQGLRLIYYSQIVNDFQKGDIAEGYSVSREKKESFPLTVTSAQKNPTAFYLCASRIGRYQPQHFGDGTRLSIL.

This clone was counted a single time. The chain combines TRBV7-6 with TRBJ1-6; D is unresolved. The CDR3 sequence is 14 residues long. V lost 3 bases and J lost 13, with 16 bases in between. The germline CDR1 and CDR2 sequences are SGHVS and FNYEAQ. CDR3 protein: CASSFGPEKVPLHF. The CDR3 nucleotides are TGTGCCAGCAGCTTTGGACCGGAGAAGGTTCCCCTCCACTTT. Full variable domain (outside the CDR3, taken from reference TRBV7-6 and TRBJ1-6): GAGVSQSPRYKVTKRGQDVALRCDPISGHVSLYWYRQALGQGPEFLTYFNYEAQQDKSGLPNDRFSAERPEGSISTLTIQRTEQRDSAMYRCASSFGPEKVPLHFGNGTRLTVT.

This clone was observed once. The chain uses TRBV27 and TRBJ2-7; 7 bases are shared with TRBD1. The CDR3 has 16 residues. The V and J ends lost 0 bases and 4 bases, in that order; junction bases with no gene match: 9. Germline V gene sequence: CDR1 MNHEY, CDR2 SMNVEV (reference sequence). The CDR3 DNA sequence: TGTGCCAGCAGTTTATCGTCGGGACAGCTGATTTACGAGCAGTACTTC. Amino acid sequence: CASSLSSGQLIYEQYF.

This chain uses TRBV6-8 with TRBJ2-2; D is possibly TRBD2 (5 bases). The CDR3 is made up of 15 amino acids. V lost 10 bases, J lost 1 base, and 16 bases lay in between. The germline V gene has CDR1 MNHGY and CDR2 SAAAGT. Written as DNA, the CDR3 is TGTGCCATCAGAAAGGGCGGACTGAACACCGGGGAGCTGTTTTTT. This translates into CAIRKGGLNTGELFF.

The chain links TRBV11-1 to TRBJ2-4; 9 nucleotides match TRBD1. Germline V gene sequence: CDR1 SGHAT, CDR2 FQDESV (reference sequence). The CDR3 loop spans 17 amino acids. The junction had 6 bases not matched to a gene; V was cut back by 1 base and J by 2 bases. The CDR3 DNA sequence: TGTGCCAGCAGCTTAGAAGGGACAGGGACCCCCAAAAACATTCAGTACTTC. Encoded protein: CASSLEGTGTPKNIQYF.

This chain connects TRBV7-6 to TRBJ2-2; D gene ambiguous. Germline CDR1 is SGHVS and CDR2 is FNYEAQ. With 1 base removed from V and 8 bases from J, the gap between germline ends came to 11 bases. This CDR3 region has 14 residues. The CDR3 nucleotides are TGTGCCAGCAGCTTAGAGCCGCTTGTTGGGGAGCTGTTTTTT. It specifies CASSLEPLVGELFF.

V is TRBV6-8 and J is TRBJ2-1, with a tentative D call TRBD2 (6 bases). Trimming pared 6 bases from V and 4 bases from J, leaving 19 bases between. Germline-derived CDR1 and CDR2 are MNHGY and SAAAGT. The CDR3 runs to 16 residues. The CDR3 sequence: CASSLRESITYNEQFF. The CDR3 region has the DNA TGTGCCAGCAGCCTCCGGGAGTCGATTACTTACAATGAGCAGTTCTTC.

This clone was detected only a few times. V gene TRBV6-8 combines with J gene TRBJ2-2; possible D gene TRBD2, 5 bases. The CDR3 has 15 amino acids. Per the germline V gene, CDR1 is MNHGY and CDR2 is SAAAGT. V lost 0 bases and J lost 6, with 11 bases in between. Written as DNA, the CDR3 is TGTGCCAGCAGTTACTCAGCCCTAGCAGCCGGGGAGCTGTTTTTT. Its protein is CASSYSALAAGELFF.

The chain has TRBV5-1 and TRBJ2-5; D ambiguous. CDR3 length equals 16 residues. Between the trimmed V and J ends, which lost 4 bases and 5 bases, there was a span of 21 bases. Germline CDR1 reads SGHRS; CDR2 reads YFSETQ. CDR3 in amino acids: CASSQTHTVTGETQYF. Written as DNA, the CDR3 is TGCGCCAGCAGCCAGACTCACACGGTGACCGGTGAGACCCAGTACTTC.

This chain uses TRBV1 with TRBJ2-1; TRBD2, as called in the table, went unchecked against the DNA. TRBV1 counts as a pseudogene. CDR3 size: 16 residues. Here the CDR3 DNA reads TGCGCCAGCAGCCAAGAACCGGGACTAGCTTCCTATGAGCAGTTCTTC. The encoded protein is CASSQEPGLASYEQFF.

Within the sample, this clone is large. This CDR3 reads CASSLWDRAGANVLTF. CDR3 DNA sequence: TGTGCCAGCAGTTTATGGGACAGGGCTGGGGCCAACGTCCTGACTTTC. The chain employs TRBV28 and TRBJ2-6, with 8 positions matching TRBD1. CDR3 length equals 16 residues. With 0 bases clipped from V and 2 bases from J, the junction kept 0 bases outside the gene matches. Germline V gene sequence: CDR1 MDHEN, CDR2 SYDVKM.

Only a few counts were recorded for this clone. The CDR3 DNA follows: TGTGCCAGCAGCTGGGCAGTAAGGACCGGGGAGCTGTTTTTT. It yields the protein CASSWAVRTGELFF. The V call is TRBV11-3, the J call TRBJ2-2; the D is unclear. The CDR3 consists of 14 residues. Germline V CDR1 and CDR2: SGHNT, YENEEA. Trimming took off 4 bases at V and 5 bases at J, with 11 bases between the two ends. Full variable domain (outside the CDR3, taken from reference TRBV11-3 and TRBJ2-2): EAGVVQSPRYKIIEKKQPVAFWCNPISGHNTLYWYLQNLGQGPELLIRYENEEAVDDSQLPKDRFSAERLKGVDSTLKIQPAELGDSAVYLCASSWAVRTGELFFGEGSRLTVL.

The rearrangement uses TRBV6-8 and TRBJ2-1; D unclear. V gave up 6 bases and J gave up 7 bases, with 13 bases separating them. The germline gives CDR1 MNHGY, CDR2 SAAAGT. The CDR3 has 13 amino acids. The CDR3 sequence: CASSLPVGNEQFF. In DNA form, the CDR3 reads TGTGCCAGCAGCCTACCGGTTGGGAATGAGCAGTTCTTC.

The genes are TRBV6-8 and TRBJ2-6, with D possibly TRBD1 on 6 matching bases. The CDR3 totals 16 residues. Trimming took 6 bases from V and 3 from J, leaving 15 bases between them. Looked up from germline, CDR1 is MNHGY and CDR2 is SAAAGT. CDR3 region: CASSGTRGFGANVLTF. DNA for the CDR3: TGTGCCAGCAGCGGAACCAGGGGCTTTGGGGCCAACGTCCTGACTTTC.

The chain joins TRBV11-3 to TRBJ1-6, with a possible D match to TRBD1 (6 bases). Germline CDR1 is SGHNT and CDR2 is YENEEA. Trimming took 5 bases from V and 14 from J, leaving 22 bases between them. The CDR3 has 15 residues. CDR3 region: CASSQTSGPAGALHF. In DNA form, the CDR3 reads TGTGCCAGCAGCCAGACATCGGGGCCCGCAGGGGCCCTCCACTTT.

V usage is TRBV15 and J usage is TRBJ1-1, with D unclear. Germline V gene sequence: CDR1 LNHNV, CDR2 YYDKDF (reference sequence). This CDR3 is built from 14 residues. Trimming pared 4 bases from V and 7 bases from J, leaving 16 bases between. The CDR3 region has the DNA TGTGCCACCAGCACCCCCATGGGATTCGGTGAAGCTTTCTTT. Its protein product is CATSTPMGFGEAFF.

Here the CDR3 reads CASSYGRGTGAYGYTF. The CDR3, as DNA: TGTGCCAGCAGTTACGGTCGGGGGACAGGGGCCTATGGCTACACCTTC. V is TRBV6-8 and J is TRBJ1-2, with 10 bases lining up with TRBD1. This CDR3 spans 16 amino acids. Per the germline V gene, CDR1 is MNHGY and CDR2 is SAAAGT. After removal of 2 bases from V and 4 bases from J, the junction contained 7 bases not matched to a gene.

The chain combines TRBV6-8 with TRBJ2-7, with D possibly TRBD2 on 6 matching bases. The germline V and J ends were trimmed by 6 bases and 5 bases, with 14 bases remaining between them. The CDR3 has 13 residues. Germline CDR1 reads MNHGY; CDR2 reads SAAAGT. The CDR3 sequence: CASRRITGDEQYF. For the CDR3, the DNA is TGTGCCAGCAGACGAATTACGGGGGACGAGCAGTACTTC.

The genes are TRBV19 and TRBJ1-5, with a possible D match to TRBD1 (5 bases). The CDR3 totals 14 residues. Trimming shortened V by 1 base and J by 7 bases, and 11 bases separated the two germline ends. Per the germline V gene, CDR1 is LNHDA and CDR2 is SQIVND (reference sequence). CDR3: CASSIGQGWQPQHF. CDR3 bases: TGTGCCAGTAGTATAGGGCAGGGATGGCAGCCCCAGCATTTT. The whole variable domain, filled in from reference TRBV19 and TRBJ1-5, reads DGGITQSPKYLFRKEGQNVTLSCEQNLNHDAMYWYRQDPGQGLRLIYYSQIVNDFQKGDIAEGYSVSREKKESFPLTVTSAQKNPTAFYLCASSIGQGWQPQHFGDGTRLSIL.

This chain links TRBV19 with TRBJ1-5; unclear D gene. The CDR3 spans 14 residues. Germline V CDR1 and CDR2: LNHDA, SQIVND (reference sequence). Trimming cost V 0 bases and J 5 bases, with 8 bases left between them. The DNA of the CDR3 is TGTGCCAGTAGTATAGACTTCCGGGATCAGCCCCAGCATTTT. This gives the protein CASSIDFRDQPQHF.

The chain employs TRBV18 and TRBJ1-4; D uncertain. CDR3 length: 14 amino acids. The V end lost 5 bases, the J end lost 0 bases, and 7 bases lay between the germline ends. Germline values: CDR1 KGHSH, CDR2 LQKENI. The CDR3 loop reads CASSDTATNEKLFF. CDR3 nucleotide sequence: TGTGCCAGCTCAGACACCGCAACTAATGAAAAACTGTTTTTT.

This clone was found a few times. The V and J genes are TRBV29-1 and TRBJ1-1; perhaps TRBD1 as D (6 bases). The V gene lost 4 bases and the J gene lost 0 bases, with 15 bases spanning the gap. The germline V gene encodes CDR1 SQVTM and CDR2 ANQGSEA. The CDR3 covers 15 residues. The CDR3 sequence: CSVALVGGLNTEAFF. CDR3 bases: TGCAGCGTTGCCCTGGTGGGGGGCTTGAACACTGAAGCTTTCTTT.